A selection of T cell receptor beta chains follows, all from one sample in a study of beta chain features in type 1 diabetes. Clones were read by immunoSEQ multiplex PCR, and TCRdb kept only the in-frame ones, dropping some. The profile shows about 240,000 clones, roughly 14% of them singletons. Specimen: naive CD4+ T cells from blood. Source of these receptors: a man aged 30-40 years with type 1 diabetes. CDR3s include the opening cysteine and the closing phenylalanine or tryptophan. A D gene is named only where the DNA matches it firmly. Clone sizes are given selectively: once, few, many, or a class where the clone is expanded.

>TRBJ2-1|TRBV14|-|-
CASSQGESYNEQFF
TGTGCCAGCAGCCAAGGGGAGTCCTACAATGAGCAGTTCTTC
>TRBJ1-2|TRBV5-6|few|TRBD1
CASRPGTGVFNYGYTF
TGTGCCAGCAGGCCCGGGACAGGGGTGTTCAACTATGGCTACACCTTC
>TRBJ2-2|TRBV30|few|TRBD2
CAWSKSGRGTGELFF
TGTGCCTGGAGTAAGAGCGGGAGAGGGACCGGGGAGCTGTTTTTT
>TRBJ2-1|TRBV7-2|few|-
CASSLFRGDEQFF
TGTGCCAGCAGCTTATTTAGGGGTGATGAGCAGTTCTTC
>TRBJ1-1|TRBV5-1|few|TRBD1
CASSPTGVNTEAFF
TGCGCCAGCAGCCCGACAGGGGTGAACACTGAAGCTTTCTTT
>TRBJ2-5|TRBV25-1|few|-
CASSVQGGETQYF
TGTGCCAGCAGTGTACAGGGCGGAGAGACCCAGTACTTC
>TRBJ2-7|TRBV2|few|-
CASRSRWGGEQYF
TGTGCCAGCAGGTCCCGGTGGGGCGGCGAGCAGTACTTC
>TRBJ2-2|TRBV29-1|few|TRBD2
CSVRGGGTGELFF
TGCAGCGTACGGGGGGGAGGGACCGGGGAGCTGTTTTTT
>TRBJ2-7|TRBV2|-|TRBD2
CASVLTSGRHEQYF
TGTGCCAGCGTATTGACTAGCGGGAGACACGAGCAGTACTTC
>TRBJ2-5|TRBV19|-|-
CASSMSLAQETQYF
TGTGCCAGTAGTATGAGTCTAGCCCAAGAGACCCAGTACTTC
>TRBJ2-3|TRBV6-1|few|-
CASSDRGIIDTQYF
TGTGCCAGCAGTGATCGCGGGATTATAGATACGCAGTATTTT
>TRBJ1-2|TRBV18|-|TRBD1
CASSPFKQGASATNYGYTF
TGTGCCAGCTCACCATTCAAACAGGGGGCGAGCGCTACTAACTATGGCTACACCTTC
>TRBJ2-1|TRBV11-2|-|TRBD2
CASSLAGTRFYEQFF
TGTGCCAGCAGCCTAGCCGGGACTAGATTTTATGAGCAGTTCTTC
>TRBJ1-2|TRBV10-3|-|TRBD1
CAISDRTGNYGYTF
TGTGCCATCAGTGATCGGACAGGGAACTATGGCTACACCTTC
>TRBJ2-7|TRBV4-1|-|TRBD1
CASSRTPDRGSYEQYF
TGCGCCAGCAGCCGGACCCCGGACAGGGGCTCCTACGAGCAGTACTTC
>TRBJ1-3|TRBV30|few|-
CAWSVTSFGNTIYF
TGTGCCTGGAGTGTAACAAGTTTTGGAAACACCATATATTTT
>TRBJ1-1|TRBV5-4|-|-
CASSLGSGVGTEAFF
TGTGCCAGCAGCTTGGGTTCCGGGGTGGGCACTGAAGCTTTCTTT
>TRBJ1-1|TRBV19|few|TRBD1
CASSSTGLDTEAFF
TGTGCCAGTAGTTCGACAGGGTTGGACACTGAAGCTTTCTTT
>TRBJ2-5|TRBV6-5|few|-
CASRINRGVKETQYF
TGTGCCAGCAGGATAAATAGGGGCGTCAAAGAGACCCAGTACTTC
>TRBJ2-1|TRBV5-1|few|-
CASSLASSNEQFF
TGCGCCAGCAGCTTGGCTAGTTCCAATGAGCAGTTCTTC
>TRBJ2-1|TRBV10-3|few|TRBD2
CAISPTSGSYNEQFF
TGTGCCATCAGTCCTACTAGCGGCTCCTACAATGAGCAGTTCTTC
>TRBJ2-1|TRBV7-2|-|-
CASSFGAGQTYNEQFF
TGTGCCAGCAGCTTTGGCGCGGGGCAGACCTACAATGAGCAGTTCTTC
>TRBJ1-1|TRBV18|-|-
CASSPRTSGTEAFF
TGTGCCAGCTCACCACGGACGAGCGGCACTGAAGCTTTCTTT
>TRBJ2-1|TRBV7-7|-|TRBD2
CASSPGLAAYNEQFF
TGTGCCAGCAGCCCGGGACTAGCGGCCTACAATGAGCAGTTCTTC
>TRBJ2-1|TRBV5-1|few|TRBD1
CASSGDRDLYNEQFF
TGCGCCAGCAGCGGTGACAGGGATTTATACAATGAGCAGTTCTTC
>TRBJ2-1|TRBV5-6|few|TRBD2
CASSDSGKGLDEQFF
TGTGCCAGCAGCGATAGCGGGAAGGGACTCGATGAGCAGTTCTTC
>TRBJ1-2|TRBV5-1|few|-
CASSLAESYGYTF
TGCGCCAGCAGCTTGGCAGAATCCTATGGCTACACCTTC
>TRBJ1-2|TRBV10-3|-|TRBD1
CAISDPGQGRYGYTF
TGTGCCATCAGTGACCCGGGACAGGGACGTTATGGCTACACCTTC
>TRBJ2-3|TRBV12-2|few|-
CASRYPTGGANTQYF
TGTGCAAGTCGCTACCCGACAGGGGGCGCGAATACGCAGTATTTT
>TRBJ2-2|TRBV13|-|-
CASSFRGTNTGELFF
TGTGCCAGCAGCTTTCGGGGGACCAACACCGGGGAGCTGTTTTTT
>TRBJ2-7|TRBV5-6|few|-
CASSPRTGMGEQYF
TGTGCCAGCAGCCCCCGGACCGGGATGGGAGAGCAGTACTTC
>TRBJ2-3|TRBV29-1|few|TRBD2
CSALPTSGGGDTQYF
TGCAGCGCTTTACCGACTAGCGGGGGAGGGGATACGCAGTATTTT
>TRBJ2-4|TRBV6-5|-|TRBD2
CASSYSGGSSGIQYF
TGTGCCAGCAGTTACTCAGGCGGGAGTTCTGGCATTCAGTACTTC
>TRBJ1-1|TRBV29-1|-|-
CSVELSLDYTEAFF
TGCAGCGTTGAGCTGTCTCTAGACTACACTGAAGCTTTCTTT
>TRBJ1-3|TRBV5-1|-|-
CASKEGGSGNTIYF
TGCGCCAGTAAGGAAGGGGGCTCTGGAAACACCATATATTTT
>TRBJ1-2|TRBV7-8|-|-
CASSLNGSPYGYTF
TGTGCCAGCAGCTTAAACGGGTCTCCCTATGGCTACACCTTC
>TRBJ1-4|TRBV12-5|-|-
CASGSSGEKLFF
TGTGCTAGTGGTTCCTCTGGCGAAAAACTGTTTTTT
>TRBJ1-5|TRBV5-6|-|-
CASSILAGIQPQHF
TGTGCCAGCAGCATCTTGGCGGGGATTCAGCCCCAGCATTTT
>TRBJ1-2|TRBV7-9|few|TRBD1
CASSRLQGAGGYTF
TGTGCCAGCAGCCGACTACAGGGGGCCGGTGGCTACACCTTC
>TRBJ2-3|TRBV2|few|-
CASRDTGIGTDTQYF
TGTGCCAGCAGGGATACAGGAATAGGCACAGATACGCAGTATTTT
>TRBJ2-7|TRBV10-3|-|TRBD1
CAISRQGASYEQYF
TGTGCCATCAGCAGACAGGGGGCCTCCTACGAGCAGTACTTC
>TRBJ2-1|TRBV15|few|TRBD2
CATSRATSTYNEQFF
TGTGCCACCAGCAGGGCGACTAGCACTTACAATGAGCAGTTCTTC
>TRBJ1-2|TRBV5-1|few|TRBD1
CASSLAGQGNYGYTF
TGCGCCAGCAGCTTGGCCGGACAGGGAAACTATGGCTACACCTTC
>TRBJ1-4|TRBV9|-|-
CASSRGRQNEKLFF
TGTGCCAGCAGTAGGGGCAGGCAAAATGAAAAACTGTTTTTT
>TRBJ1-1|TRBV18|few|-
CASSPMDTSGTEAFF
TGTGCCAGCTCACCGATGGACACCTCAGGGACTGAAGCTTTCTTT
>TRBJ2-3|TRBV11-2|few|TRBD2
CASSRLARSDTQYF
TGTGCCAGCAGCCGACTAGCGAGGTCAGATACGCAGTATTTT
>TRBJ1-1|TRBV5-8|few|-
CASSPVSVWGRKVSEAFF
TGTGCCAGCAGCCCCGTTTCGGTTTGGGGGCGGAAAGTCTCTGAAGCTTTCTTT
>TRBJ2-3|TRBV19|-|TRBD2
CASSSGTSLTDTQYF
TGTGCCAGTAGCAGCGGGACTTCCCTCACAGATACGCAGTATTTT
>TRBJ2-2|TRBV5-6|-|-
CASSFDSKNTGELFF
TGTGCCAGCAGTTTCGACAGTAAAAACACCGGGGAGCTGTTTTTT
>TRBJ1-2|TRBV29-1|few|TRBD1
CSVYPRDRGEYGYTF
TGCAGCGTATATCCCCGGGACAGGGGAGAGTATGGCTACACCTTC
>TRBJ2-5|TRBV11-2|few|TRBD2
CASSPRTSGRRRFETQYF
TGTGCCAGCAGCCCCCGGACTAGCGGGAGGCGGAGGTTTGAGACCCAGTACTTC
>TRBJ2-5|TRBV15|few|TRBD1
CATSRPGQGNLKTQYF
TGTGCCACCAGCAGGCCGGGACAGGGAAACTTGAAGACCCAGTACTTC
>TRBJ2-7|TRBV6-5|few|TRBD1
CASSPRGQVSEQYF
TGTGCCAGCAGTCCTCGGGGACAGGTCTCCGAGCAGTACTTC